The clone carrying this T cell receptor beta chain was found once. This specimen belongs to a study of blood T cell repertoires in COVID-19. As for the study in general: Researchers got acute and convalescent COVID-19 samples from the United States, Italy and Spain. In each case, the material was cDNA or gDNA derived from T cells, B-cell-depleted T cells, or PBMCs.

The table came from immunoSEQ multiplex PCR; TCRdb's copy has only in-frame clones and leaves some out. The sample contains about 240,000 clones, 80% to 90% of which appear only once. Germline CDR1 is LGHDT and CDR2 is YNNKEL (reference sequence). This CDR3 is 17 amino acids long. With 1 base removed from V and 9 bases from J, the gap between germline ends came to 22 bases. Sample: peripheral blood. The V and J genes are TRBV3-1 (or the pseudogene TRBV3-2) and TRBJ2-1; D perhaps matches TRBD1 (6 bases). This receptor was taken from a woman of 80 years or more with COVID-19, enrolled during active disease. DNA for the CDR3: TGTGCCAGCAGCCAAGCCCTCCTGGTGGGGGCGCAGGGTGAGCAGTTCTTC. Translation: CASSQALLVGAQGEQFF.